One and the same sample provided the 29 T cell receptor beta chains below, sequenced in a study of blood T cell repertoires in COVID-19. TCRdb's copy holds only in-frame clones and misses some; the assay was immunoSEQ multiplex PCR. The data hold 250,000 to 300,000 clones, with around 87% observed a single time. Sequencing was carried out using peripheral blood. The origin of the receptors is a man aged 18 to 30 with active or convalescent COVID-19.

This clone was recorded only once. The V gene is TRBV29-1, the J gene TRBJ1-1; D gene unclear. Trimming stripped 7 bases from V and 7 bases from J, with 22 bases between. CDR1 is SQVTM, CDR2 ANQGSEA, per germline. The CDR3 length is 14 residues. The CDR3 protein is CSAKPRTDSYEAFF. The CDR3 DNA reads as TGCAGCGCCAAACCTCGGACGGACTCCTATGAAGCTTTCTTT.

The chain carries TRBV20-1 and TRBJ2-7, with D unclear. The CDR3 has 10 residues. The ends were cut back, 5 bases at V and 2 bases at J, with 4 bases in the middle. Germline loops: CDR1 DFQATT, CDR2 SNEGSKA (reference sequence). The CDR3 DNA reads TGCAGTGCTGCGACCTACGAGCAGTACTTC. Encoded protein: CSAATYEQYF.

The V and J genes are TRBV6-5 and TRBJ2-7, with D perhaps matching TRBD2 (7 bases). Trimming removed 0 bases at V and 5 bases at J, with 11 bases between. CDR1 is MNHEY and CDR2 is SVGAGI in the germline V gene. This CDR3 spans 14 amino acids. CDR3 region: CASSYSGGPNEQYF. Here the CDR3 DNA reads TGTGCCAGCAGTTACTCGGGGGGGCCAAACGAGCAGTACTTC.

This chain links TRBV7-3 with TRBJ2-2; D is perhaps TRBD2 (5 bases). V was clipped by 5 bases and J by 6 bases, with 7 bases between them. This CDR3 spans 12 amino acids. The germline CDR1 and CDR2 sequences are SGHTA and FQGTGA. The CDR3 coding sequence is TGTGCCAGCAGCCCCGGGGCCGGGGAGCTGTTTTTT. As protein: CASSPGAGELFF.

The chain combines TRBV18 with TRBJ1-1; no reliable D call. The V gene's germline CDR1 is KGHSH and CDR2 LQKENI. The CDR3 is made up of 12 amino acids. The V gene lost 3 bases and the J gene lost 8 bases, with 10 bases spanning the gap. The CDR3: CASSPQTLEAFF. The CDR3 DNA follows: TGTGCCAGCTCACCCCAGACACTCGAAGCTTTCTTT.

This clone has only a few counts. The V call is TRBV10-1, the J call TRBJ2-1; TRBD1 might be the D (5 bases). The CDR3 is 18 amino acids. The V gene's germline CDR1 is WNHNN and CDR2 SYGVQD (reference sequence). Deletions cut 3 bases from V and 5 bases from J, with 23 bases between. DNA for the CDR3: TGCGCCAGCAGTGACTCCTTTCCAGGGCGTAAGCATCACAATGAGCAGTTCTTC. This sequence encodes CASSDSFPGRKHHNEQFF.

This clone was picked up a small number of times. V is TRBV27 and J is TRBJ2-4; 9 nucleotides align to TRBD2. The CDR3 is 17 residues long. V lost 5 bases to trimming and J lost 1 base; unmatched junction nucleotides: 9. Per the germline V gene, CDR1 is MNHEY and CDR2 is SMNVEV (reference sequence). CDR3 in amino acids: CASSPLGSGRAKNIQYF. Written as DNA, the CDR3 is TGTGCCAGCAGTCCTCTAGGGAGCGGGAGGGCCAAAAACATTCAGTACTTC.

The chain recombines TRBV6-5 with TRBJ2-5, with a weak D call TRBD2 (7 bases). CDR3 length: 13 amino acids. V lost 6 bases to trimming and J lost 1 base, with 9 bases between them. The V gene's germline CDR1 is MNHEY and CDR2 SVGAGI. CDR3 sequence: CASSRGAQETQYF. In DNA, the CDR3 is TGTGCCAGCAGCCGGGGGGCCCAAGAGACCCAGTACTTC.

The chain couples TRBV9 to TRBJ2-2; D perhaps matches TRBD2 (5 bases). CDR1 and CDR2 (germline): SGDLS, YYNGEE. The germline V and J ends were trimmed by 5 bases and 5 bases, with 10 bases remaining between them. There are 13 residues in the CDR3. The CDR3: CASSRTGTGELFF. The DNA for the CDR3 is TGTGCCAGCAGTCGGACTGGTACCGGGGAGCTGTTTTTT.

The chain carries TRBV5-1 and TRBJ2-1, with 13 bases lining up with TRBD2. Germline V CDR1 and CDR2: SGHRS, YFSETQ. J lost 5 bases, V lost 2 bases, and 1 base had no gene match. The CDR3 consists of 15 residues. The CDR3: CASSFGLAGDNEQFF. DNA for the CDR3: TGCGCCAGCAGCTTCGGACTAGCGGGAGACAATGAGCAGTTCTTC.

This clone was counted a few times. The rearrangement links TRBV6-5 to TRBJ1-1, with 8 bases matching TRBD1. Per germline, CDR1 MNHEY and CDR2 SVGAGI. The CDR3 runs 14 residues. V was clipped by 6 bases and J by 8 bases; unmatched bases: 11. For the CDR3, the DNA is TGTGCCAGCAGCCTCCCCGGGAACAGGGGGGAAGCTTTCTTT. Residues: CASSLPGNRGEAFF.

This clone has just a few counts. Additional DNA sequences in this sample encode the identical CDR3. The J gene is TRBJ1-4, the V gene TRBV30; the D is unclear. The V and J ends lost 0 bases and 8 bases respectively, with 7 bases between them. CDR1 and CDR2 from the germline V gene are GTSNPN and SVGIG (reference sequence). There are 12 residues in the CDR3. The CDR3 is CAWSVLREKLFF. DNA of the CDR3: TGTGCCTGGAGTGTACTCAGGGAAAAACTGTTTTTT. Supplemented by reference TRBV30 and TRBJ1-4, the full variable domain reads SQTIHQWPATLVQPVGSPLSLECTVEGTSNPNLYWYRQAAGRGLQLLFYSVGIGQISSEVPQNLSASRPQDRQFILSSKKLLLSDSGFYLCAWSVLREKLFFGSGTQLSVL.

This clone was detected only a few times. The CDR3 DNA sequence: TGTGCCAGCAGTCCCCGGGACAGACATAGCACAGATACGCAGTATTTT. It yields the protein CASSPRDRHSTDTQYF. The chain couples TRBV2 to TRBJ2-3; 7 positions match TRBD1. The germline V gene encodes CDR1 SNHLY and CDR2 FYNNEI. V dropped 5 bases and J dropped 0; count of bases not matched to a gene: 8. The CDR3 covers 16 residues.

Turning to this clone: Other nucleotide sequences in the sample specify the same CDR3. The V and J genes are TRBV5-1 and TRBJ2-7; 7 positions match TRBD1. The CDR3 is 14 amino acids. Per germline, CDR1 SGHRS and CDR2 YFSETQ. J gave up 1 base and V 4 bases, and 5 bases lay outside the gene matches. The CDR3 nucleotides read TGCGCCAGCAGCCCGACAGGGTTATCCTACGAGCAGTACTTC. This sequence encodes CASSPTGLSYEQYF. Combining the CDR3 with reference TRBV5-1 and TRBJ2-7 gives the whole variable domain KAGVTQTPRYLIKTRGQQVTLSCSPISGHRSVSWYQQTPGQGLQFLFEYFSETQRNKGNFPGRFSGRQFSNSRSEMNVSTLELGDSALYLCASSPTGLSYEQYFGPGTRLTVT.

The genes are TRBV11-2 and TRBJ2-2, with D uncertain. Germline V gene data show CDR1 as SGHAT and CDR2 as FQNNGV. This CDR3 spans 15 amino acids. V was shortened by 5 bases and J by 7 bases, with 17 bases between the two germline ends. The CDR3 sequence: CASSPEVAVGGELFF. The CDR3 DNA sequence: TGTGCCAGCAGCCCCGAGGTTGCGGTAGGCGGGGAGCTGTTTTTT.

The gene calls are TRBV19 and TRBJ1-1; 8 bases agree with TRBD1. The junction had 11 bases not matched to a gene; V was cut back by 5 bases and J by 6 bases. CDR3 size: 15 residues. CDR1 is LNHDA, CDR2 SQIVND, per germline (reference sequence). The CDR3 DNA is TGTGCCAGTAGTGCCCAGGGGGCGCGTCTGGCTGAAGCTTTCTTT. This translates into CASSAQGARLAEAFF.

The genes are TRBV5-1 and TRBJ2-1; 11 positions agree with TRBD2. In germline, CDR1 is SGHRS, CDR2 YFSETQ. The ends lost 0 bases at V and 6 bases at J; junction bases unmatched: 14. The CDR3 contains 19 residues. The CDR3 nucleotides read TGCGCCAGCAGCTTGGTTACTAGCGGGAGCAAACGACCCCGCAATGAGCAGTTCTTC. It specifies CASSLVTSGSKRPRNEQFF.

V is TRBV24-1 and J is TRBJ1-5; 8 bases fit TRBD1. The CDR3 sequence is 15 residues long. The V gene's germline CDR1 is KGHDR and CDR2 SFDVKD. V lost 3 bases to trimming and J lost 5 bases; unmatched junction nucleotides: 5. CDR3 loop: CATSDRTGPHQPQHF. In DNA, the CDR3 is TGTGCCACCAGTGATCGGACAGGGCCGCATCAGCCCCAGCATTTT.

V gene TRBV5-1 combines with J gene TRBJ1-2; D remains unclear. The CDR3 contains 15 residues. CDR1 SGHRS and CDR2 YFSETQ come from the germline V gene. V dropped 2 bases and J dropped 8 bases, with 19 bases sitting between them. The CDR3, as DNA: TGCGCCAGCAGCTTCCGACGAGGGTCAAGGGAAGGCTACACCTTC. It encodes CASSFRRGSREGYTF. The whole variable domain, remainder taken from reference TRBV5-1 and TRBJ1-2, is KAGVTQTPRYLIKTRGQQVTLSCSPISGHRSVSWYQQTPGQGLQFLFEYFSETQRNKGNFPGRFSGRQFSNSRSEMNVSTLELGDSALYLCASSFRRGSREGYTFGSGTRLTVV.

The CDR3 coding sequence is TGTGCCAGCAGCTTGGAGCCTGCCGCCGGGGAGCTGTTTTTT. It encodes CASSLEPAAGELFF. This chain uses TRBV5-4 with TRBJ2-2; D gene ambiguous. Trimming removed 0 bases from V and 6 bases from J, with 9 bases in between. Germline-derived CDR1 and CDR2 are SGHNT and YYREEE (reference sequence). The CDR3 is 14 residues long.

This clone was recorded once. This chain links TRBV28 with TRBJ1-1; D possibly corresponds to TRBD1 (6 bases). Trimming removed 7 bases from V and 2 bases from J, with 11 bases in between. CDR1 is MDHEN, CDR2 SYDVKM, per germline. This CDR3 is 13 amino acids long. The CDR3 DNA reads TGTGCCAGCAAGGGGGACCTTAACACTGAAGCTTTCTTT. The encoded protein is CASKGDLNTEAFF.

This clone was observed once. In nucleotides, the CDR3 is TGTGCCAGCAGGCGCCTGACAGGGGGCGAAGCTTTCTTT. Its translation: CASRRLTGGEAFF. The J gene is TRBJ1-1, the V gene TRBV28, with TRBD1 matching 10 bases. The ends lost 6 bases at V and 8 bases at J; junction bases unmatched: 6. The CDR3 extends over 13 amino acids. The germline CDR1 and CDR2 sequences are MDHEN and SYDVKM.

CDR3 in DNA: TGTGCCTATCACAGGGGACACACAGATACGCAGTATTTT. Residues: CAYHRGHTDTQYF. The rearrangement uses TRBV21-1 and TRBJ2-3; the table calls TRBD1, which could not be checked here. TRBV21-1 is flagged as a pseudogene. The CDR3 has 13 amino acids.

The chain recombines TRBV29-1 with TRBJ2-4; D unclear. V lost 4 bases and J 4 bases, leaving 8 bases between the germline ends. Per germline, CDR1 SQVTM and CDR2 ANQGSEA. The CDR3 covers 12 residues. CDR3 residues: CSVANEKNIQYF. As DNA, the CDR3 is TGCAGCGTTGCCAATGAGAAAAACATTCAGTACTTC.

The chain has TRBV2 and TRBJ2-1, with 8 bases aligning to TRBD1. Germline V gene sequence: CDR1 SNHLY, CDR2 FYNNEI. This CDR3 is 13 amino acids long. The junction had 7 bases not matched to a gene; V was cut back by 7 bases and J by 8 bases. This CDR3 is CASTQGAVHEQFF. The CDR3 DNA is TGTGCCAGCACCCAGGGGGCGGTCCATGAGCAGTTCTTC.

V and J are TRBV5-1 and TRBJ2-1, with D perhaps TRBD1 (6 bases). This CDR3 region has 15 residues. The germline CDR1 and CDR2 sequences are SGHRS and YFSETQ. V was clipped by 4 bases and J by 1 base, with 12 bases between them. CDR3 region: CASSVDRRSYNEQFF. DNA for the CDR3: TGCGCCAGCAGCGTGGACAGAAGATCCTACAATGAGCAGTTCTTC.

Only one count was recorded for this clone. The gene calls are TRBV6-2 or TRBV6-3 and TRBJ2-5, with TRBD2 matching over 12 bases. Trimming took 2 bases from V and 5 from J; bases not matched to a gene: 6. CDR1 is MNHEY and CDR2 is SVGEGT in the germline V gene. This CDR3 has 16 residues. The CDR3 coding sequence is TGTGCCAGCAGTTACAGACTAGCGGGAGAAATGGAGACCCAGTACTTC. This translates into CASSYRLAGEMETQYF.

This clone was picked up one time. The rearrangement links TRBV6-6 to TRBJ2-5; tentatively, D is TRBD1 or TRBD2 (5 bases each). From germline, CDR1 is MNHNY and CDR2 SVGAGI (reference sequence). This CDR3 is 14 amino acids long. V lost 5 bases, J lost 4 bases, and 14 bases lay in between. The DNA for the CDR3 is TGTGCCAGCAGTCGAGGGGAGAGGAGAGAGACCCAGTACTTC. Protein product: CASSRGERRETQYF.

The rearrangement links TRBV13 to TRBJ2-1; 8 bases match TRBD2. The V gene's germline CDR1 is PRHDT and CDR2 FYEKMQ (reference sequence). J lost 0 bases, V lost 5 bases, and 9 bases had no gene match. The CDR3 covers 17 residues. The CDR3 DNA follows: TGTGCCAGCAGCGCATCTACCGGGACTAGCTCCTACAATGAGCAGTTCTTC. The encoded protein is CASSASTGTSSYNEQFF.